One sample yielded the 15 T cell receptor beta chains listed below, sequenced in a study of blood T cell repertoires in COVID-19. Sequencing was performed with immunoSEQ multiplex PCR; in TCRdb, only in-frame clones are kept and a portion is missing. The sample yields 250,000 or so clones, around nine tenths seen once. What was sequenced was PBMCs or T cells enriched from blood (not recorded which). The receptors shown here come from a woman aged 50 to 65 who had recovered from COVID-19.

This chain joins TRBV6-5 and TRBJ2-2, with 8 bases identical to TRBD1. V lost 6 bases and J lost 0; bases outside the gene matches: 0. CDR3 length equals 14 residues. Germline V gives CDR1 MNHEY, CDR2 SVGAGI. DNA of the CDR3: TGTGCCAGCAGGGGACAGGCGAACACCGGGGAGCTGTTTTTT. It translates to CASRGQANTGELFF.

The chain joins TRBV2 to TRBJ1-1; D may be TRBD1 (5 bases). Germline loops: CDR1 SNHLY, CDR2 FYNNEI. The CDR3 spans 11 residues. V lost 9 bases and J lost 11, with 16 bases in between. The DNA for the CDR3 is TGTGCCAGTCGGGACTTCATGCGGGCTTTCTTT. Its translation: CASRDFMRAFF.

In DNA, the CDR3 is TGTGCCAGCAGCCAAGGCTACAGGGGGAACACTGAAGCTTTCTTT. This translates into CASSQGYRGNTEAFF. The chain combines TRBV3-1 (or the pseudogene TRBV3-2) with TRBJ1-1; 7 bases are shared with TRBD1. Germline CDR1 reads LGHDT; CDR2 reads YNNKEL (reference sequence). The CDR3 runs to 15 residues. After removal of 1 base from V and 1 base from J, the junction contained 3 bases not matched to a gene.

This chain uses TRBV13 with TRBJ1-1; D possibly corresponds to TRBD1 (5 bases). Trimming took 4 bases from V and 5 from J, leaving 11 bases between them. The CDR3 extends over 13 amino acids. The germline gives CDR1 PRHDT, CDR2 FYEKMQ (reference sequence). The CDR3 region is CASSSRRGTEAFF. The DNA for the CDR3 is TGTGCCAGCAGCTCGCGTCGGGGGACTGAAGCTTTCTTT.

This chain uses TRBV5-1 with TRBJ2-4, with TRBD2 matching over 8 bases. V dropped 3 bases and J dropped 8; count of bases not matched to a gene: 1. The CDR3 runs to 12 residues. The germline V gene encodes CDR1 SGHRS and CDR2 YFSETQ. The DNA of the CDR3 is TGCGCCAGCAGCTCCGGGGGGGACATTCAGTACTTC. Translation gives CASSSGGDIQYF.

This chain connects TRBV28 to TRBJ2-7; possibly TRBD2 for D (6 bases). The germline CDR1 and CDR2 sequences are MDHEN and SYDVKM. V gave up 2 bases and J gave up 1 base, with 12 bases separating them. This CDR3 is built from 15 residues. The CDR3 loop is CASSLDGSRSYEQYF. DNA for the CDR3: TGTGCCAGCAGTTTAGACGGGAGTCGGTCCTACGAGCAGTACTTC.

This chain uses TRBV28 with TRBJ1-3, with 8 bases fitting TRBD1. The ends lost 8 bases at V and 4 bases at J; junction bases unmatched: 4. The CDR3 length is 13 residues. In germline, CDR1 is MDHEN, CDR2 SYDVKM. CDR3 DNA sequence: TGTGCCAGCCGGACAGGGCTCGGAAACACCATATATTTT. Protein product: CASRTGLGNTIYF.

The chain uses TRBV7-9 and TRBJ2-1, with a weak D call TRBD2 (5 bases). Germline V gene sequence: CDR1 SEHNR, CDR2 FQNEAQ (reference sequence). The V end was cut by 6 bases, the J end by 2 bases, with 14 bases between. This CDR3 is 15 amino acids long. Written as DNA, the CDR3 is TGTGCCAGCAGAAAGACGGGGAATCCCTACAATGAGCAGTTCTTC. Amino acid sequence: CASRKTGNPYNEQFF. Based on the CDR3 plus reference TRBV7-9 and TRBJ2-1, the full variable domain is DTGVSQNPRHKITKRGQNVTFRCDPISEHNRLYWYRQTLGQGPEFLTYFQNEAQLEKSRLLSDRFSAERPKGSFSTLEIQRTEQGDSAMYLCASRKTGNPYNEQFFGPGTRLTVL.

The J gene is TRBJ2-2, the V gene TRBV18, with 14 bases identical to TRBD2. This CDR3 comprises 16 residues. Germline lookup yields CDR1 KGHSH and CDR2 LQKENI. The J segment lost 5 bases and the V segment lost 3 bases, leaving 2 bases of the junction unmatched. The CDR3 sequence: CASSPGLAGETGELFF. CDR3 sequence (DNA): TGTGCCAGCTCACCGGGACTAGCGGGAGAAACCGGGGAGCTGTTTTTT.

The chain joins TRBV28 to TRBJ1-4; D remains unclear. CDR3 size: 12 residues. V was clipped by 10 bases and J by 7 bases, with 13 bases between them. CDR1 is MDHEN and CDR2 is SYDVKM in the germline V gene. The CDR3 spells CATRRPSEKLFF. The CDR3 DNA follows: TGTGCCACCCGGCGGCCGAGTGAAAAACTGTTTTTT.

This rearrangement joins TRBV6-2 or TRBV6-3 to TRBJ2-7; D might be TRBD1 (6 bases). The CDR3 loop spans 13 amino acids. Germline V gene data show CDR1 as MNHEY and CDR2 as SVGEGT. V was pared by 2 bases and J by 2 bases, with 7 bases between. CDR3 nucleotides: TGTGCCAGCAGTTACGGGACACCCTACGAGCAGTACTTC. Protein product: CASSYGTPYEQYF.

The genes are TRBV5-1 and TRBJ1-4, with TRBD1 identical over 7 bases. CDR3 length equals 15 residues. V trimming: 4 bases; J trimming: 2 bases; junction bases outside the gene matches: 5. Germline V gene lookup returns CDR1 SGHRS and CDR2 YFSETQ. CDR3 region: CASSPQGITNEKLFF. The CDR3 DNA follows: TGCGCCAGCAGCCCACAGGGGATCACTAATGAAAAACTGTTTTTT.

V and J are TRBV4-2 and TRBJ2-3; the match to TRBD2 covers 7 bases. CDR3 length equals 18 residues. Germline CDR1 and CDR2: LGHNA and YNFKEQ. V was pared by 1 base and J by 0 bases, with 10 bases of the junction left unmatched. The CDR3 protein is CASSQASGTNPSTDTQYF. In nucleotides, the CDR3 is TGTGCCAGCAGCCAAGCCTCCGGGACTAACCCTAGCACAGATACGCAGTATTTT.

The chain couples TRBV5-4 to TRBJ1-4; the D gene is possibly TRBD1 (5 bases). CDR3 length: 15 amino acids. V gave up 3 bases and J gave up 4 bases, with 13 bases separating them. Germline-derived CDR1 and CDR2 are SGHNT and YYREEE (reference sequence). This CDR3 reads CASSYGRGNNEKLFF. The CDR3 DNA follows: TGTGCCAGCAGCTACGGAAGGGGAAATAATGAAAAACTGTTTTTT.

The count of this clone is one. CDR3 coding DNA: TGTGCCAGCAGTATTGACAGCTACAATGAGCAGTTCTTC. Translated: CASSIDSYNEQFF. The chain joins TRBV27 to TRBJ2-1; TRBD1 is a possible D gene (5 bases). Germline assignment: CDR1 MNHEY and CDR2 SMNVEV (reference sequence). V was cut by 5 bases and J by 3 bases, with 8 bases left in between. The CDR3 loop spans 13 amino acids.